These 5 T cell receptor beta chains share one sample of origin, sequenced in a study of CD8+ T cells in alopecia areata. Treatment defined: oral pan-JAK inhibitor, 5-10 mg twice daily. RNA was isolated and reverse transcribed to cDNA, the sequencing template. The method was immunoSEQ multiplex PCR; TCRdb's version includes in-frame clones alone and lacks a portion of them. The sample lists about 180,000 clones, roughly 63% occurring once. Specimen: CD4+ T cells sorted from blood, collected at approximately week 56, from a patient treated with tofacitinib. Source of these receptors: a human donor with alopecia areata.

The gene calls are TRBV29-1 and TRBJ2-5; the match to TRBD1 covers 10 bases. This CDR3 spans 13 amino acids. The germline gives CDR1 SQVTM, CDR2 ANQGSEA. V lost 6 bases to trimming and J lost 5 bases; unmatched junction nucleotides: 6. In nucleotides, the CDR3 is TGCAGCGTGGGGACAGGGGTTCGGGAGACCCAGTACTTC. Residues: CSVGTGVRETQYF.

The sample holds a few counts of this clone. J is TRBJ2-1 and V is TRBV29-1, with D unresolved. The germline V gene has CDR1 SQVTM and CDR2 ANQGSEA. This CDR3 has 12 amino acids. The germline V and J ends were trimmed by 4 bases and 4 bases, with 8 bases remaining between them. The CDR3 nucleotides read TGCAGCGTTGTGGCTGGGTACAATGAGCAGTTCTTC. Residues: CSVVAGYNEQFF.

V gene TRBV2 combines with J gene TRBJ2-3; maybe TRBD2 (6 bases). This CDR3 is 16 amino acids long. The V end lost 9 bases, the J end lost 1 base, and 20 bases lay between the germline ends. Germline V gives CDR1 SNHLY, CDR2 FYNNEI. The CDR3 DNA sequence: TGTGCCAGTAGACTGCCGTCGGGGACTGGCACAGATACGCAGTATTTT. Its translation: CASRLPSGTGTDTQYF.

The chain links TRBV10-3 to TRBJ1-1, with unresolved D. V was shortened by 4 bases and J by 2 bases, with 2 bases between the two germline ends. The CDR3 extends over 11 amino acids. CDR1 and CDR2 (germline): ENHRY, SYGVKD. The DNA of the CDR3 is TGTGCCATCAGTGGAAACACTGAAGCTTTCTTT. Translating gives CAISGNTEAFF.

The chain uses TRBV2 and TRBJ1-6; a weak D match, TRBD1 (5 bases). CDR1 and CDR2 (germline): SNHLY, FYNNEI. The length of the CDR3 is 12 residues. Between the trimmed V and J ends, which lost 7 bases and 9 bases, there was a span of 10 bases. CDR3 in amino acids: CASNVGTSPLHF. The CDR3, as DNA: TGTGCCAGCAATGTGGGGACTTCACCCCTCCACTTT.